This T cell receptor (beta chain) was sequenced in a study of T cell repertoires in cytomegalovirus infection. On the study more broadly: Matching HLA type, along with CMV infection, was indicated by public TCR beta signatures.

Study outcomes and limitations: There were HLA-C-restricted CMV-specific TCR beta clonotypes dominating the ex vivo response. Summed frequency of public TCR beta families distinguished CMV carriers with the relevant HLA.

TCRdb analysed the reads with MiXCR anew, one entry per CDR3 protein. Among around 6,000 distinct CDR3 sequences listed, approximately 51% were seen once. Germline V lookup: CDR1 MNHEY, CDR2 SVGAGI. The J segment lost 10 bases and the V segment lost 6 bases, leaving 12 bases of the junction unmatched. This CDR3 region has 14 residues. As to this clonotype: Its specificity is not known. The final CDR3 position lacks the conserved phenylalanine or tryptophan, pointing to a likely read error.

The J gene is TRBJ1-5, the V gene TRBV6-5, with TRBD1 matching 7 bases. The sequence was obtained from a human donor in good health (CMV status not recorded). Some clones in this sample may be carry-over from other donors' samples. The sequenced sample consisted of PBMCs, sequenced either directly or after in vitro stimulation (not recorded which). CDR3 sequence: CASSMGQKNPPQHC. The DNA for the CDR3 is TGTGCCAGCAGCATGGGACAGAAGAATCCTCCCCAGCATTGT.